This TCR beta chain was obtained from a study of T-cell reconstitution after alpha-beta-depleted transplantation in children. The study's findings and limits: Reportedly, alpha-beta T cells present about two months post-transplant originated from several hundred expanded clones of graft origin.

The CDR3 contains 16 residues. Germline V CDR1 and CDR2: SGHNT, YYREEE (reference sequence). V was pared by 0 bases and J by 3 bases, with 15 bases between. The authors prepared the TCRbeta library with unique molecular identifiers. From the PCR reads, TCRdb called clonotypes with MiXCR, one entry per CDR3 protein. The sample lists about 980,000 distinct CDR3 sequences; 25% to 30% were seen once. Of note for this clonotype: Its cognate antigen is unknown.

The rearrangement uses TRBV5-4 and TRBJ2-5; D is perhaps TRBD2 (6 bases). Specimen: PBMCs, mostly from graft donor cells, collected 360 days after TCRalphabeta/CD19-depleted stem cell transplant. The sequence derives from a boy younger than two who had a stem cell transplant for SCID, so the T cells may come from the graft donor. The CDR3 reads CASSLGGAVGKETQYF. The CDR3 nucleotides read TGTGCCAGCAGCTTGGGCGGGGCGGTTGGGAAAGAGACCCAGTACTTC.